The 21 T cell receptor beta chains given below trace back to one sample, sequenced in a study of T cell clones after liver transplantation. Here immunoSEQ multiplex PCR was the method, and the copy in TCRdb shows in-frame clones only, minus some. The table shows 70,000 to 80,000 clones, with more than 90% occurring only once. The sample in question was CD4+ T cells from blood, obtained before liver transplant. The receptors stem from a human donor who received a liver transplant.

J is TRBJ2-7 and V is TRBV27; TRBD2 agrees at 7 bases. Germline CDR1 reads MNHEY; CDR2 reads SMNVEV (reference sequence). The CDR3 consists of 16 residues. The J segment lost 3 bases and the V segment lost 0 bases, leaving 8 bases of the junction unmatched. CDR3 sequence reads: CASSLSFASGYYEQYF. The CDR3 nucleotides are TGTGCCAGCAGTTTATCGTTTGCTAGCGGTTACTACGAGCAGTACTTC.

This chain links TRBV6-6 with TRBJ2-1, with D uncertain. Trimming removed 0 bases from V and 5 bases from J, with 8 bases in between. Germline V gene sequence: CDR1 MNHNY, CDR2 SVGAGI (reference sequence). CDR3 length equals 14 residues. The CDR3 region has the DNA TGTGCCAGCAGTTACTCGACCTTTAACAATGAGCAGTTCTTC. It translates to CASSYSTFNNEQFF.

The CDR3 is CSVAGLAVTYNEQFF. Written as DNA, the CDR3 is TGCAGCGTTGCGGGACTAGCGGTTACCTACAATGAGCAGTTCTTC. The rearrangement joins TRBV29-1 to TRBJ2-1; TRBD2 agrees at 11 bases. Germline V gene sequence: CDR1 SQVTM, CDR2 ANQGSEA. The CDR3 has 15 amino acids. V lost 4 bases and J lost 2; bases outside the gene matches: 4.

This clone was recorded once. The chain joins TRBV9 to TRBJ2-3, with 10 bases fitting TRBD2. The CDR3 is made up of 15 amino acids. Germline CDR1 reads SGDLS; CDR2 reads YYNGEE. The V segment lost 0 bases and the J segment 5 bases; nucleotides outside the gene matches: 3. The CDR3 protein is CASSVGAGGVDTQYF. For the CDR3, the DNA is TGTGCCAGCAGCGTAGGAGCGGGAGGGGTAGATACGCAGTATTTT.

This clone was detected once. J is TRBJ2-1 and V is TRBV5-1; 8 bases are shared with TRBD2. The CDR3 totals 16 residues. Germline CDR1 is SGHRS and CDR2 is YFSETQ. V shed 0 bases and J 6 bases; nucleotides not matched to a gene: 8. The DNA for the CDR3 is TGCGCCAGCAGCTTGGTCCCAGCGGGAGCCCTCAATGAGCAGTTCTTC. Protein sequence: CASSLVPAGALNEQFF.

Written as DNA, the CDR3 is TGTGCCAGCAGTTCCCGTTGGCGAGCGGGAAGGAAAAACAATGAGCAGTTCTTC. Protein: CASSSRWRAGRKNNEQFF. The rearrangement links TRBV28 to TRBJ2-1; TRBD2 matches at 7 bases. There are 18 residues in the CDR3. CDR1 and CDR2 (germline): MDHEN, SYDVKM. The trim removed 4 bases at V and 5 bases at J, leaving 17 bases unmatched.

V gene TRBV4-1 combines with J gene TRBJ2-5; a weak D match, TRBD2 (5 bases). This CDR3 contains 15 residues. Germline V CDR1 and CDR2: MGHRA, YSYEKL. V lost 1 base to trimming and J lost 3 bases, with 12 bases between them. Written as DNA, the CDR3 is TGCGCCAGCAGCCAAGGAGGGTTTAGAGAAGAGACCCAGTACTTC. This translates into CASSQGGFREETQYF.

The chain recombines TRBV5-1 with TRBJ2-7, with TRBD1 as a possible D gene (6 bases). Deletions cut 4 bases from V and 1 base from J, with 12 bases between. CDR3 length equals 14 residues. Germline V gene lookup returns CDR1 SGHRS and CDR2 YFSETQ. CDR3 amino acids: CASSLRQESYEQYF. CDR3 in DNA: TGCGCCAGCAGCCTGAGACAGGAATCCTACGAGCAGTACTTC. The whole variable domain, filled in from reference TRBV5-1 and TRBJ2-7, reads KAGVTQTPRYLIKTRGQQVTLSCSPISGHRSVSWYQQTPGQGLQFLFEYFSETQRNKGNFPGRFSGRQFSNSRSEMNVSTLELGDSALYLCASSLRQESYEQYFGPGTRLTVT.

This chain uses TRBV9 with TRBJ1-1; D is undetermined. V lost 3 bases and J lost 3, with 9 bases in between. Germline lookup yields CDR1 SGDLS and CDR2 YYNGEE. The CDR3 has 13 amino acids. For the CDR3, the DNA is TGTGCCAGCAGCGCCGAAAGGGACACTGAAGCTTTCTTT. Translation: CASSAERDTEAFF.

This clone appeared a single time. As DNA, the CDR3 is TGTGCCAGCAGCGTAGATTCGGGGGGGAATCAGCCCCAGCATTTT. Translated, it gives CASSVDSGGNQPQHF. This chain connects TRBV9 to TRBJ1-5, with D maybe TRBD1 (5 bases). This CDR3 is built from 15 residues. Germline values: CDR1 SGDLS, CDR2 YYNGEE. V lost 0 bases to trimming and J lost 4 bases, with 11 bases between them.

The chain carries TRBV11-3 and TRBJ2-7; tentatively, D is TRBD1 (6 bases). The V end was cut by 5 bases, the J end by 2 bases, with 13 bases between. CDR1 and CDR2 from the germline V gene are SGHNT and YENEEA. The CDR3 sequence is 14 residues long. The CDR3 here is CASSQDSTTYEQYF. As DNA, the CDR3 is TGTGCCAGCAGCCAGGACAGCACCACCTACGAGCAGTACTTC.

This clone is a singleton in its sample. The genes are TRBV5-6 and TRBJ2-1, with D possibly being TRBD1 (5 bases). The V gene's germline CDR1 is SGHDT and CDR2 YYEEEE. The CDR3 is made up of 13 amino acids. Trimming pared 2 bases from V and 4 bases from J, leaving 7 bases between. This CDR3 reads CASSFNRYNEQFF. DNA for the CDR3: TGTGCCAGCAGCTTCAACAGGTACAATGAGCAGTTCTTC.

J is TRBJ2-7 and V is TRBV7-9; 7 nucleotides align to TRBD2. With V trimmed by 3 bases and J by 5 bases, 13 bases remained unmatched. CDR3 length: 16 residues. Germline V gene data show CDR1 as SEHNR and CDR2 as FQNEAQ (reference sequence). The CDR3 nucleotides read TGTGCCAGCAGCTTGAAACTAGCGTCCGCCCCCCACGAGCAGTACTTC. Its translation: CASSLKLASAPHEQYF.

This chain connects TRBV28 to TRBJ2-7, with a weak D call TRBD2 (6 bases). The CDR3 has 14 residues. V lost 2 bases, J lost 5 bases, and 13 bases lay in between. Germline V CDR1 and CDR2: MDHEN, SYDVKM. CDR3 region: CASSLGGVAHEQYF. CDR3 sequence (DNA): TGTGCCAGCAGTTTAGGCGGGGTGGCCCACGAGCAGTACTTC.

The V and J genes are TRBV5-1 and TRBJ1-1; D is undetermined. Germline V lookup: CDR1 SGHRS, CDR2 YFSETQ. The CDR3 covers 13 residues. V was pared by 3 bases and J by 2 bases, with 8 bases between. The DNA for the CDR3 is TGCGCCAGCAGCTCCCTGTTAAACACTGAAGCTTTCTTT. The encoded protein is CASSSLLNTEAFF.

CDR3 coding DNA: TGTGCCAGCAGCTCACCGGGCGGGGGCGAGCAGTACTTC. Translating gives CASSSPGGGEQYF. V and J are TRBV11-3 and TRBJ2-7; 7 positions match TRBD2. CDR1 and CDR2 (germline): SGHNT, YENEEA. The CDR3 sequence is 13 residues long. The junction had 6 bases not matched to a gene; V was cut back by 4 bases and J by 6 bases.

This rearrangement joins TRBV6-5 to TRBJ2-2; no reliable D call. The ends were cut back, 2 bases at V and 1 base at J, with 8 bases in the middle. CDR3 length: 15 residues. The germline V gene encodes CDR1 MNHEY and CDR2 SVGAGI. CDR3 in amino acids: CASSYRRLNTGELFF. As DNA, the CDR3 is TGTGCCAGCAGTTACCGAAGATTGAACACCGGGGAGCTGTTTTTT.

The gene calls are TRBV7-3 and TRBJ2-3, with D unclear. The CDR3 is 15 amino acids. CDR1 and CDR2 from the germline V gene are SGHTA and FQGTGA. Trimming took off 4 bases at V and 2 bases at J, with 13 bases between the two ends. The CDR3, as DNA: TGTGCCAGCAGCTCGGCTCCGAACCCCACAGATACGCAGTATTTT. Its protein is CASSSAPNPTDTQYF.

The J gene is TRBJ2-2, the V gene TRBV5-1, with 7 bases fitting TRBD1. The V gene end was trimmed by 6 bases and the J gene end by 0 bases; junction bases not matched to a gene: 14. This CDR3 is built from 18 residues. CDR1 and CDR2 (germline): SGHRS, YFSETQ. Written as DNA, the CDR3 is TGCGCCAGCAACCGAACTGACAGGGCCTCGACGAACACCGGGGAGCTGTTTTTT. Translation: CASNRTDRASTNTGELFF.

The V and J genes are TRBV25-1 and TRBJ1-3; 9 bases align to TRBD1. The CDR3 is made up of 13 amino acids. J was trimmed by 8 bases and V by 7 bases; bases with no gene match: 6. CDR1 and CDR2 (germline): MGHDK, SYGVNS. CDR3 amino acids: CASTTGGSDTIYF. DNA for the CDR3: TGTGCCAGCACGACAGGGGGTTCTGACACCATATATTTT.

This sequence joins TRBV29-1 and TRBJ2-3; a weak D match, TRBD2 (5 bases). Per germline, CDR1 SQVTM and CDR2 ANQGSEA. Trimming cost V 6 bases and J 2 bases, with 15 bases left between them. This CDR3 is 14 amino acids long. The CDR3 loop is CSVGGSEYTDTQYF. Here the CDR3 DNA reads TGCAGCGTCGGAGGTTCCGAATACACAGATACGCAGTATTTT.